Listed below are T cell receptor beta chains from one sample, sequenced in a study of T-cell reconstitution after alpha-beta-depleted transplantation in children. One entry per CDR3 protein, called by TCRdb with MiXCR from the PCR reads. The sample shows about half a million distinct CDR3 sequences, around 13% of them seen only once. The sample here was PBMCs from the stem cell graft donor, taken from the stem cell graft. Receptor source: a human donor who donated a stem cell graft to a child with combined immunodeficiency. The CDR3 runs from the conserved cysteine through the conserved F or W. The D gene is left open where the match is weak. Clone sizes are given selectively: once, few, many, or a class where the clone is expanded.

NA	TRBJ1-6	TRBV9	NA	CASSVDGTLHF	TGTGCCAGCAGCGTAGATGGGACCCTCCACTTT
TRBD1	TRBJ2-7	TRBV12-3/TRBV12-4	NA	CASSSEDRGRYEQYF	TGTGCCAGCAGTTCCGAGGACAGGGGCAGGTACGAGCAGTACTTC
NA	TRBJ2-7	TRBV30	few	CAWSTGIFTGEQYF	TGTGCCTGGAGCACCGGGATTTTCACCGGCGAGCAGTACTTC
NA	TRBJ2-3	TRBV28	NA	CASSLGGYGTDTQYF	TGTGCCAGCAGTTTAGGGGGGTATGGCACAGATACGCAGTATTTT
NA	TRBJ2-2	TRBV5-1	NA	CASRRQETNTGELFF	TGCGCCAGCAGGAGGCAGGAGACTAACACCGGGGAGCTGTTTTTT
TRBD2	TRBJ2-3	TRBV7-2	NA	CASSLGTRPLTDTQYF	TGTGCCAGCAGCTTGGGGACTAGGCCTTTAACAGATACGCAGTATTTT
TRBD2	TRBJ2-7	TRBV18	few	CASSPRVSGGPTYEQYF	TGTGCCAGCTCACCACGGGTTAGCGGGGGGCCAACCTACGAGCAGTACTTC
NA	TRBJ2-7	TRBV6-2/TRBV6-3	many	CASSYPLTYEQYF	TGTGCCAGCAGTTACCCTTTGACCTACGAGCAGTACTTC
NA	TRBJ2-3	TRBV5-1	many	CASRSAAPLTDTQYF	TGCGCCAGCCGATCGGCAGCTCCCCTCACAGATACGCAGTATTTT
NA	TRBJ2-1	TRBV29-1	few	CSVLWRDIYEQFF	TGCAGCGTTCTCTGGCGGGATATATATGAGCAGTTCTTC
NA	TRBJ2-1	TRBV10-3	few	CAISESRAYNEQFF	TGTGCCATCAGTGAGTCCAGGGCTTACAATGAGCAGTTCTTC
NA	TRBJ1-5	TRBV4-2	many	CASSQGRGEGYNQPQHF	TGTGCCAGCAGCCAAGGAAGGGGGGAGGGGTACAATCAGCCCCAGCATTTT
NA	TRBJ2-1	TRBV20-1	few	CSADQEPDEQFF	TGCAGTGCAGACCAGGAGCCCGATGAGCAGTTCTTC
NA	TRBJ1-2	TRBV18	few	CASSGRGYGYTF	TGTGCCAGCTCGGGCAGGGGCTATGGCTACACCTTC
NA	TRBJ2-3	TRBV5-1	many	CASSLTSNSDTQYF	TGCGCCAGCAGCTTGACTAGCAACTCAGATACGCAGTATTTT
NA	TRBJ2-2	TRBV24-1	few	CATSDPGTPYTGELFF	TGTGCCACCAGTGATCCCGGGACACCCTACACCGGGGAGCTGTTTTTT
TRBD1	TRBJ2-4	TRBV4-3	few	CASSDGTGQHIQYF	TGCGCCAGCAGCGACGGGACAGGGCAGCACATTCAGTACTTC
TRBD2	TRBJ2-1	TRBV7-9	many	CASSFGGRAFYNEQFF	TGTGCCAGCAGCTTTGGCGGGAGGGCCTTCTACAATGAGCAGTTCTTC
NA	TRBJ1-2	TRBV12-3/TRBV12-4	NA	CASSLNRVYGYTF	TGTGCCAGCAGTTTAAACAGGGTCTATGGCTACACCTTC
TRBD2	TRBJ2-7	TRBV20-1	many	CSAQIAGAGPYEQYF	TGCAGTGCCCAAATAGCGGGAGCAGGGCCCTACGAGCAGTACTTC
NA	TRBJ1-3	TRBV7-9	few	CASSPGRGPWKRNTIYF	TGTGCCAGCAGCCCAGGTCGTGGGCCCTGGAAAAGAAACACCATATATTTT
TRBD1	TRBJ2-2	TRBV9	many	CASGSGTGGTGELFF	TGTGCCAGCGGATCCGGGACAGGGGGCACCGGGGAGCTGTTTTTT
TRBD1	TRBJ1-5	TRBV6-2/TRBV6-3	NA	CATTGAQSNQPQHF	TGTGCCACCACAGGGGCGCAGAGCAATCAGCCCCAGCATTTT
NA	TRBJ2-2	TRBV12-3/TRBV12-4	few	CASSFQLGGELFF	TGTGCCAGCAGTTTTCAATTAGGCGGGGAGCTGTTTTTT
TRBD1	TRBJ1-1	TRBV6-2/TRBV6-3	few	CASTSGGGAEAFF	TGTGCCAGCACTTCAGGGGGGGGCGCTGAAGCTTTCTTT
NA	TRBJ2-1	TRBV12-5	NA	CASGPRGTAVYNEQFF	TGTGCTAGTGGCCCGCGAGGGACCGCCGTATACAATGAGCAGTTCTTC
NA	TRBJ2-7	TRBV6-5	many	CASSYRTRGLYEQYF	TGTGCCAGCAGTTACAGGACCCGGGGGCTCTACGAGCAGTACTTC
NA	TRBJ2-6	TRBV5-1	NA	CASSLQGPYSGANVLTF	TGCGCCAGCAGCCTACAGGGACCTTACTCTGGGGCCAACGTCCTGACTTTC
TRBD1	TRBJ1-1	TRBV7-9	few	CASSSGQGMVFF	TGTGCCAGCAGCTCGGGACAGGGAATGGTTTTCTTT
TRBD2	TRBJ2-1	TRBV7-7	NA	CASSLASGLAGPYNEQFF	TGTGCCAGCAGCTTAGCGTCGGGCCTAGCGGGCCCCTACAATGAGCAGTTCTTC
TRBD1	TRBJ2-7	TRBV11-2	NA	CASSSLTGGKRSYEQYF	TGTGCCAGCAGCTCACTTACAGGGGGCAAAAGGTCCTACGAGCAGTACTTC
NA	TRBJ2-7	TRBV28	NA	CASSPPRGGSYEQYF	TGTGCCAGCAGTCCCCCACGGGGCGGGTCCTACGAGCAGTACTTC
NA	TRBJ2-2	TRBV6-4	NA	CASSQGTNTGELFF	TGTGCCAGCAGTCAGGGCACGAACACCGGGGAGCTGTTTTTT
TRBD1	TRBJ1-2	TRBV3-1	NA	CASSQDWTGTKYYGYTF	TGTGCCAGCAGCCAAGATTGGACAGGGACAAAATACTATGGCTACACCTTC
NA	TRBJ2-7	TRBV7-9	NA	CATRDSYEQYF	TGTGCCACCAGAGATTCCTACGAGCAGTACTTC
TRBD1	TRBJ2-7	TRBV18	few	CASSPSSGTGSQRGQYF	TGTGCCAGCTCACCATCTTCCGGGACAGGGAGTCAAAGGGGGCAGTACTTC
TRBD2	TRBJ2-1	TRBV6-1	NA	CASRRLAGVLTSNEQFF	TGTGCCAGCAGAAGACTAGCGGGAGTCTTAACTTCCAATGAGCAGTTCTTC
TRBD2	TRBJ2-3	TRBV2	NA	CTSSKSGTSGGPITDTQYF	TGTACCAGCAGTAAATCCGGGACTAGCGGGGGGCCCATCACAGATACGCAGTATTTT
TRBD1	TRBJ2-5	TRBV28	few	CASSLRQGLETQYF	TGTGCCAGCAGTTTAAGACAGGGGTTGGAGACCCAGTACTTC
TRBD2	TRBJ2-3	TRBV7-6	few	CASSPWTSGRAGTDTQYF	TGTGCCAGCAGCCCCTGGACTAGCGGGAGGGCCGGGACAGATACGCAGTATTTT
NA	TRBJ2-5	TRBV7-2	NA	CASSLPGGEETQYF	TGTGCCAGCAGCCTCCCGGGGGGCGAAGAGACCCAGTACTTC
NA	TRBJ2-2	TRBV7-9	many	CASSSRVGTPNTGELFF	TGTGCCAGCAGCTCTCGTGTCGGGACGCCCAACACCGGGGAGCTGTTTTTT
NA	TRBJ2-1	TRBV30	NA	CAWSVGSSNPFF	TGTGCCTGGAGTGTAGGGTCGTCCAATCCGTTCTTC
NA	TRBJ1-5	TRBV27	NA	CASSLTPGRHQPQHF	TGTGCCAGCAGTTTAACCCCTGGCAGACATCAGCCCCAGCATTTT
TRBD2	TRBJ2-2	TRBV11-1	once	CASSPTAGGPHTGELFF	TGTGCCAGCAGCCCAACAGCGGGAGGGCCCCACACCGGGGAGCTGTTTTTT
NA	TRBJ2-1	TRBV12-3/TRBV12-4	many	CASSSLWDEQFF	TGTGCCAGCAGTTCCCTTTGGGATGAGCAGTTCTTC
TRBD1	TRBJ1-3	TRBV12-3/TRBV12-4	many	CASSFGGQRNTIYF	TGTGCCAGCAGTTTTGGGGGACAGCGAAACACCATATATTTT
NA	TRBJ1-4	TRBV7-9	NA	CASSPGWGEKLFF	TGTGCCAGCAGCCCCGGTTGGGGTGAAAAACTGTTTTTT
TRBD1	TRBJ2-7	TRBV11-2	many	CASEQGATYEQYF	TGTGCCAGCGAACAGGGGGCGACCTACGAGCAGTACTTC
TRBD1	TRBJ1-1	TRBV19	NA	CASSARDSEAFF	TGTGCCAGTAGTGCCCGGGACAGTGAAGCTTTCTTT
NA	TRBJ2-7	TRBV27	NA	CASSLLGSGSDEQYF	TGTGCCAGCAGTTTATTGGGCAGTGGGTCCGACGAGCAGTACTTC
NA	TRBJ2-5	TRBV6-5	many	CASRDLEETQYF	TGTGCCAGCAGGGATTTGGAAGAGACCCAGTACTTC
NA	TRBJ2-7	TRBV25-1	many	CASSRQDRYEQYF	TGTGCCAGCAGTAGGCAGGACCGCTACGAGCAGTACTTC
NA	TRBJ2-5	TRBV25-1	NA	CASSEYFPDEETQYF	TGTGCCAGCAGTGAATATTTCCCGGACGAAGAGACCCAGTACTTC
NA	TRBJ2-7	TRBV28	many	CASSLMAIPGPYEQYF	TGTGCCAGCAGCCTTATGGCCATTCCGGGTCCCTACGAGCAGTACTTC